These T cell receptor beta chains were read from a single sample in a study of cytomegalovirus exposure and HLA in healthy donors. The repertoire was sequenced with immunoSEQ multiplex PCR; TCRdb's copy has only in-frame clones and lacks some. Of around 180,000 clones listed, roughly four fifths were seen once; the top ten hold around 4.8%. The material sequenced was PBMCs. These receptors were obtained from a girl aged 10 to 17 in good health and CMV-seropositive. Both conserved end residues are part of each CDR3. The order of the fields is D gene, clone size, J gene, V gene, CDR3 protein, CDR3 DNA. D genes are given only for firm matches. A row's size may be missing; if present it is once, few, many or a size class.

.	.	TRBJ1-1	TRBV11-2	CASSQIPWGQPNTEAFF	TGTGCCAGCAGCCAAATTCCCTGGGGACAACCGAACACTGAAGCTTTCTTT
TRBD1	.	TRBJ1-3	TRBV4-1	CASSQWMGQGNTIYF	TGCGCCAGCAGCCAGTGGATGGGACAGGGGAACACCATATATTTT
.	.	TRBJ1-1	TRBV27	CASSTRTLLNTEAFF	TGTGCCAGCAGTACACGGACACTCTTGAACACTGAAGCTTTCTTT
TRBD2	.	TRBJ2-5	TRBV7-9	CASSPATSFQETQYF	TGTGCCAGCAGCCCCGCGACTAGCTTCCAAGAGACCCAGTACTTC
.	.	TRBJ2-7	TRBV2	CASSRLDSYEQYF	TGTGCCAGCTCTAGGTTGGACAGTTACGAGCAGTACTTC
TRBD1	.	TRBJ1-1	TRBV7-8	CASSSEFLSGTGGLVNTEAFF	TGTGCCAGCAGCTCCGAGTTCCTTTCCGGGACAGGGGGCTTGGTGAACACTGAAGCTTTCTTT
.	once	TRBJ1-3	TRBV11-2	CASSFSVWGLGNTIYF	TGTGCCAGCAGCTTTTCGGTATGGGGGCTTGGAAACACCATATATTTT
.	.	TRBJ2-1	TRBV7-6	CASNTGVTDNEQFF	TGTGCCAGCAACACGGGGGTCACAGACAATGAGCAGTTCTTC
.	.	TRBJ2-2	TRBV30	CAWSAGYGAGELFF	TGTGCCTGGAGTGCGGGGTATGGCGCCGGGGAGCTGTTTTTT
TRBD1	.	TRBJ1-1	TRBV5-1	CASSPGQGWNTEAFF	TGCGCCAGCAGCCCCGGACAGGGCTGGAACACTGAAGCTTTCTTT
.	.	TRBJ1-1	TRBV10-3	CAISESRAITEAFF	TGTGCCATCAGTGAGTCGAGGGCTATCACTGAAGCTTTCTTT
.	.	TRBJ2-5	TRBV9	CASSVIHSRGETQYF	TGTGCCAGCAGCGTAATACATTCCAGAGGGGAGACCCAGTACTTC
.	.	TRBJ1-2	TRBV5-5	CASSLGQAPHYGYTF	TGTGCCAGCAGCTTGGGTCAGGCCCCACACTATGGCTACACCTTC
TRBD2	.	TRBJ2-7	TRBV6-6	CAAGTIIYEQYF	TGTGCCGCCGGGACTATAATTTACGAGCAGTACTTC
TRBD1	.	TRBJ1-4	TRBV5-6	CASSSGQGGINEKLFF	TGTGCCAGCAGCTCAGGACAGGGAGGAATTAATGAAAAACTGTTTTTT
.	.	TRBJ2-7	TRBV7-9	CASSLAGGAYEQYF	TGTGCCAGCAGCTTGGCAGGAGGGGCCTACGAGCAGTACTTC
TRBD1	once	TRBJ2-3	TRBV18	CASSPGQGSTDTQYF	TGTGCCAGCTCTCCCGGACAGGGCAGCACAGATACGCAGTATTTT
.	.	TRBJ2-3	TRBV7-9	CASSFGADTQYF	TGTGCCAGCAGCTTTGGAGCAGATACGCAGTATTTT
TRBD1	.	TRBJ2-7	TRBV19	CASNPGQGAYEQYF	TGTGCCAGTAACCCGGGACAGGGGGCCTACGAGCAGTACTTC
TRBD2	few	TRBJ2-3	TRBV14	CASSQVRAGGADTQYF	TGTGCCAGCAGCCAAGTGAGAGCGGGGGGGGCAGATACGCAGTATTTT
TRBD1	.	TRBJ2-1	TRBV5-6	CASSFRTGVRNEQFF	TGTGCCAGCAGCTTTAGGACAGGGGTGCGGAATGAGCAGTTCTTC
TRBD1	.	TRBJ1-1	TRBV19	CASSIGTGGGNTEAFF	TGTGCCAGTAGTATAGGGACAGGGGGCGGGAACACTGAAGCTTTCTTT
TRBD2	few	TRBJ2-2	TRBV10-1	CASSEVQRGGTGELFF	TGCGCCAGCAGTGAAGTCCAGCGGGGGGGCACCGGGGAGCTGTTTTTT
.	few	TRBJ2-1	TRBV6-1	CASSAGYNEQFF	TGTGCCAGCAGTGCGGGGTACAATGAGCAGTTCTTC
.	.	TRBJ2-5	TRBV5-1	CASSPSRETQYF	TGCGCCAGCAGCCCCTCCCGAGAGACCCAGTACTTC
TRBD2	.	TRBJ2-5	TRBV5-1	CASTPLAGGGRETQYF	TGCGCCAGCACCCCACTAGCGGGGGGCGGGCGGGAGACCCAGTACTTC
.	.	TRBJ1-2	TRBV7-9	CASRLSPGRRGYYYGYTF	TGTGCCAGCAGGCTGAGCCCGGGACGGCGGGGGTACTACTATGGCTACACCTTC
.	.	TRBJ1-1	TRBV6-5	CASSSLAGAEAFF	TGTGCCAGCAGTTCCCTCGCAGGGGCTGAAGCTTTCTTT
TRBD1	.	TRBJ1-5	TRBV23-1	CASSRTGLAGNQPQHF	TGCGCCAGCAGTCGGACAGGGTTGGCGGGCAATCAGCCCCAACATTTT
.	.	TRBJ1-2	TRBV5-4	CASSLLPIGRDGYTF	TGTGCCAGCAGCTTGTTACCTATAGGGAGAGATGGCTACACCTTC
TRBD1	.	TRBJ2-7	TRBV11-2	CASSLAGQGYEQYF	TGTGCCAGCAGCTTAGCTGGACAGGGCTACGAGCAGTACTTC
.	.	TRBJ2-5	TRBV6-5	CASSYSREETQYF	TGTGCCAGCAGTTACTCACGAGAAGAGACCCAGTACTTC
TRBD1	.	TRBJ2-7	TRBV5-4	CASSWTGDSSYEQYF	TGTGCCAGCAGCTGGACAGGGGATAGCTCCTACGAGCAGTACTTC
.	.	TRBJ1-1	TRBV5-6	CASSLYKGGLAEAFF	TGTGCCAGCAGCCTATATAAAGGCGGGCTCGCTGAAGCTTTCTTT
TRBD1	once	TRBJ2-7	TRBV4-1	CASSLGQGSSYEQYF	TGCGCCAGCAGCCTCGGACAGGGGAGCTCCTACGAGCAGTACTTC
.	.	TRBJ1-1	TRBV2	CASSPQAEAFF	TGTGCCAGCAGTCCCCAGGCTGAAGCTTTCTTT
.	.	TRBJ1-2	TRBV2	CASSDQGYGYTF	TGTGCCAGCAGTGATCAGGGATATGGCTACACCTTC
TRBD1	.	TRBJ1-1	TRBV10-3	CAIRGTGALNTEAFF	TGTGCCATCAGAGGGACAGGAGCTTTGAACACTGAAGCTTTCTTT
TRBD2	.	TRBJ2-7	TRBV19	CASSILLAGPYEQYF	TGTGCCAGTAGTATCTTACTAGCGGGGCCCTACGAGCAGTACTTC
TRBD1	.	TRBJ1-1	TRBV7-3	CASSSQGGDTEAFF	TGTGCCAGCAGCTCACAGGGGGGAGACACTGAAGCTTTCTTT
TRBD1	.	TRBJ1-4	TRBV18	CASSPHRGREEKLFF	TGTGCCAGCTCACCACACAGGGGGCGCGAGGAAAAACTGTTTTTT
TRBD1	.	TRBJ2-7	TRBV2	CASIVGQGASEQYF	TGTGCCAGCATTGTAGGGCAGGGGGCGAGCGAGCAGTACTTC
TRBD1	.	TRBJ1-4	TRBV5-5	CASSRQGLGEKLFF	TGTGCCAGCAGCCGACAGGGCTTAGGCGAAAAACTGTTTTTT
TRBD1	.	TRBJ1-3	TRBV6-6	CASSLGGGGNTIYF	TGTGCCAGCAGCTTAGGAGGGGGCGGAAACACCATATATTTT
.	.	TRBJ1-1	TRBV6-5	CATRANTEAFF	TGTGCCACCCGAGCGAACACTGAAGCTTTCTTT
.	.	TRBJ2-1	TRBV11-3	CASSLNSEGDEQFF	TGTGCCAGCAGCTTAAACTCCGAGGGGGATGAGCAGTTCTTC
.	.	TRBJ1-5	TRBV7-6	CASSLASQGGQPQHF	TGTGCCAGCAGCTTAGCATCTCAGGGTGGACAGCCCCAGCATTTT
TRBD1	once	TRBJ2-6	TRBV11-3	CASSFDRGAGANVLTF	TGTGCCAGCAGCTTTGACAGGGGGGCTGGGGCCAACGTCCTGACTTTC
TRBD1	.	TRBJ1-1	TRBV11-2	CASSRRQGMNTEAFF	TGTGCCAGCAGCCGAAGACAGGGAATGAACACTGAAGCTTTCTTT
.	.	TRBJ1-1	TRBV2	CARAGRLNTEAFF	TGTGCCAGAGCGGGACGGCTAAACACTGAAGCTTTCTTT
.	.	TRBJ1-1	TRBV14	CASSQGGRGAFF	TGTGCCAGCAGCCAAGGTGGGAGGGGAGCTTTCTTT
TRBD1	.	TRBJ2-7	TRBV6-5	CASSYSNRGHSEQYF	TGTGCCAGCAGTTACTCTAACAGGGGGCATAGCGAGCAGTACTTC
.	once	TRBJ1-2	TRBV2	CASTLNLGGYGYTF	TGTGCCAGCACTCTAAACCTCGGGGGCTATGGCTACACCTTC
.	once	TRBJ1-1	TRBV4-1	CASSTGGAEEF	TGCGCCAGCTCTACAGGAGGGGCTGAGGAGTTT
TRBD2	.	TRBJ2-1	TRBV12-5	CASGPRGVYNEQFF	TGTGCTAGTGGTCCGCGGGGGGTTTACAATGAGCAGTTCTTC
.	.	TRBJ1-3	TRBV7-2	CASSAAQGGNTIYF	TGTGCCAGCAGCGCAGCGCAGGGGGGAAACACCATATATTTT
.	.	TRBJ2-3	TRBV5-1	CASSLYPDTQYF	TGCGCCAGCAGCTTGTATCCAGATACGCAGTATTTT
.	.	TRBJ1-1	TRBV2	CASRELNTEAFF	TGTGCCAGCAGGGAGCTGAACACTGAAGCTTTCTTT
TRBD2	.	TRBJ2-5	TRBV7-8	CASSLPPGLAGETQYF	TGTGCCAGCAGCCTACCCCCGGGACTAGCAGGAGAGACCCAGTACTTC